These 25 T cell receptor beta chains were all obtained from the same sample, sequenced in a study of blood T cell repertoires in COVID-19. Sequencing was performed with immunoSEQ multiplex PCR; in TCRdb, only in-frame clones are kept and a portion is missing. The table has about 50,000 clones, 70% to 90% seen once. Sequencing was performed on peripheral blood. These receptors all stem from a human donor in a cohort sampled during active COVID-19.

The chain has TRBV24-1 and TRBJ2-3; unclear D gene. V lost 4 bases, J lost 2 bases, and 12 bases lay in between. The CDR3 has 15 amino acids. The germline V gene encodes CDR1 KGHDR and CDR2 SFDVKD. The CDR3 sequence: CATSERPNLTDTQYF. As DNA, the CDR3 is TGTGCCACCAGTGAGAGGCCGAACCTCACAGATACGCAGTATTTT.

V and J are TRBV27 and TRBJ1-2, with D perhaps matching TRBD1 (5 bases). This CDR3 contains 16 residues. CDR1 and CDR2 (germline): MNHEY, SMNVEV (reference sequence). V was shortened by 5 bases and J by 7 bases, with 23 bases between the two germline ends. CDR3: CASSPSGEGRLVGYTF. DNA for the CDR3: TGTGCCAGCAGTCCCTCGGGAGAGGGACGACTGGTTGGCTACACCTTC.

The V gene is TRBV9, the J gene TRBJ2-3, with 14 positions matching TRBD2. The CDR3 totals 16 residues. Per the germline V gene, CDR1 is SGDLS and CDR2 is YYNGEE. V gave up 4 bases and J gave up 4 bases; unmatched junction bases: 5. The CDR3 region is CASSTSGLAGADTQYF. The CDR3 DNA sequence: TGTGCCAGCAGCACATCGGGACTAGCGGGAGCAGATACGCAGTATTTT.

The chain recombines TRBV6-1 with TRBJ2-7; TRBD1 matches 10 bases. There are 14 residues in the CDR3. Trimming removed 2 bases from V and 6 bases from J; junction bases left unmatched: 4. The germline CDR1 and CDR2 sequences are MNHNS and SASEGT. DNA of the CDR3: TGTGCCAGCAGTGAATCTCGGGACAGGGGCGAGCAGTACTTC. This encodes CASSESRDRGEQYF.

V and J are TRBV3-1 (or the pseudogene TRBV3-2) and TRBJ1-2; TRBD1 matches 8 bases. The CDR3 sequence is 13 residues long. Unmatched junction bases numbered 3, after V lost 2 bases and J lost 7 bases. Germline loops: CDR1 LGHDT, CDR2 YNNKEL (reference sequence). The CDR3 nucleotides are TGTGCCAGCAGCCAACAGGGGGCCAGTGGCTACACCTTC. Its protein is CASSQQGASGYTF.

By proportion, this clone is medium-sized. The chain couples TRBV5-4 to TRBJ1-1; D is uncertain. The CDR3 contains 16 residues. Germline V lookup: CDR1 SGHNT, CDR2 YYREEE (reference sequence). Trimming pared 0 bases from V and 0 bases from J, leaving 12 bases between. DNA of the CDR3: TGTGCCAGCAGCTTGGGGGGAGAGGAACTGAACACTGAAGCTTTCTTT. This sequence encodes CASSLGGEELNTEAFF. The complete variable domain, with remaining parts taken from reference TRBV5-4 and TRBJ1-1, reads ETGVTQSPTHLIKTRGQQVTLRCSSQSGHNTVSWYQQALGQGPQFIFQYYREEENGRGNFPPRFSGLQFPNYSSELNVNALELDDSALYLCASSLGGEELNTEAFFGQGTRLTVV.

The chain recombines TRBV2 with TRBJ2-5, with 7 bases fitting TRBD1. There are 15 residues in the CDR3. Germline V CDR1 and CDR2: SNHLY, FYNNEI. After removal of 10 bases from V and 4 bases from J, the junction contained 15 bases not matched to a gene. In DNA form, the CDR3 reads TGTGCCACCCAGACAGGGCGCGATTTAAGAGAGACCCAGTACTTC. Translating it yields CATQTGRDLRETQYF.

As DNA, the CDR3 is TGCGCCAGCAGCTTGCTCGGCAGGGGGAGCTCCTACGAGCAGTACTTC. Translating gives CASSLLGRGSSYEQYF. This chain joins TRBV5-1 and TRBJ2-7; 7 positions match TRBD1. V lost 1 base, J lost 0 bases, and 7 bases stayed unmatched. The CDR3 extends over 16 amino acids. Per germline, CDR1 SGHRS and CDR2 YFSETQ.

The V gene is TRBV4-1, the J gene TRBJ1-1, with TRBD1 identical over 8 bases. V lost 7 bases to trimming and J lost 7 bases; unmatched junction nucleotides: 17. This CDR3 has 16 residues. Germline V CDR1 and CDR2: MGHRA, YSYEKL. The CDR3 bases are TGCGCCAGCAACACGGACAGGGACCCGGGGGGCGGTGAAGCTTTCTTT. Its protein is CASNTDRDPGGGEAFF.

This clone was seen a single time. The rearrangement joins TRBV27 to TRBJ2-7; 11 bases align to TRBD1. After removal of 4 bases from V and 2 bases from J, the junction contained 1 base not matched to a gene. CDR1 and CDR2 from the germline V gene are MNHEY and SMNVEV (reference sequence). This CDR3 has 14 residues. CDR3 protein: CASSSDRGPYEQYF. The CDR3 DNA reads TGTGCCAGCAGTTCGGACAGGGGGCCCTACGAGCAGTACTTC.

The chain recombines TRBV3-1 (or the pseudogene TRBV3-2) with TRBJ2-5; 8 bases fit TRBD1. Germline V gene sequence: CDR1 LGHDT, CDR2 YNNKEL (reference sequence). V was pared by 1 base and J by 0 bases, with 13 bases of the junction left unmatched. The CDR3 spans 19 residues. CDR3 amino acids: CASSQGEAGGVENQETQYF. DNA for the CDR3: TGTGCCAGCAGCCAAGGCGAGGCAGGGGGCGTTGAAAACCAAGAGACCCAGTACTTC.

The chain joins TRBV18 to TRBJ1-2; D is uncertain. Trimming removed 3 bases at V and 3 bases at J, with 11 bases between. CDR1 is KGHSH, CDR2 LQKENI, per germline. The length of the CDR3 is 14 residues. The CDR3 coding sequence is TGTGCCAGCTCACCGGGAGGTGGATACTATGGCTACACCTTC. Protein: CASSPGGGYYGYTF.

V gene TRBV28 combines with J gene TRBJ2-1, with TRBD2 matching 8 bases. The CDR3 covers 17 residues. Trimming cost V 5 bases and J 5 bases; bases outside gene matches: 14. Germline V gene lookup returns CDR1 MDHEN and CDR2 SYDVKM. The CDR3 is CASSHDGGGSGHNEQFF. The DNA for the CDR3 is TGTGCCAGCAGTCACGACGGGGGGGGCAGCGGGCACAATGAGCAGTTCTTC.

This chain joins TRBV27 and TRBJ2-7, with D perhaps matching TRBD2 (6 bases). Germline CDR1 MNHEY, CDR2 SMNVEV (reference sequence). Trimming removed 1 base from V and 0 bases from J, with 10 bases in between. This CDR3 is built from 15 residues. The CDR3 here is CASSLLAGFSYEQYF. The CDR3 DNA reads as TGTGCCAGCAGTTTATTGGCGGGGTTCTCCTACGAGCAGTACTTC.

The chain couples TRBV21-1 to TRBJ1-2; the table's TRBD1 call for D was not verified on the DNA. TRBV21-1 is a known pseudogene. There are 15 residues in the CDR3. This CDR3 is CASSMRDRNNYGYTF. The CDR3 bases are TGTGCCAGCAGCATGAGGGACAGGAATAACTATGGCTACACCTTC.

V usage is TRBV11-2 and J usage is TRBJ2-7; TRBD1 aligns across 8 bases. With V trimmed by 5 bases and J by 2 bases, 8 bases remained unmatched. Germline-derived CDR1 and CDR2 are SGHAT and FQNNGV. CDR3 length: 15 amino acids. CDR3 sequence reads: CASSPGQAMTYEQYF. For the CDR3, the DNA is TGTGCCAGCAGCCCGGGACAGGCGATGACCTACGAGCAGTACTTC.

The CDR3 nucleotides read TGTGCCAGCAGTGAAGCGGGGAGCACTAATGAAAAACTGTTTTTT. Protein sequence: CASSEAGSTNEKLFF. The rearrangement links TRBV2 to TRBJ1-4; D is ambiguous. Germline-derived CDR1 and CDR2 are SNHLY and FYNNEI. Trimming left V 0 bases short and J 2 bases short, with 7 bases between. The CDR3 loop spans 15 amino acids.

The V and J genes are TRBV6-2 or TRBV6-3 and TRBJ2-1; D might be TRBD2 (6 bases). This CDR3 is 14 amino acids long. V lost 5 bases, J lost 5 bases, and 13 bases lay in between. CDR1 and CDR2 from the germline V gene are MNHEY and SVGEGT. CDR3 bases: TGTGCCAGCAGTACGGGGACTTTTAACAATGAGCAGTTCTTC. It specifies CASSTGTFNNEQFF.

The chain has TRBV25-1 and TRBJ2-7, with a possible D match to TRBD1 (6 bases). Germline values: CDR1 MGHDK, CDR2 SYGVNS. The CDR3 extends over 15 amino acids. The V and J ends lost 3 bases and 2 bases respectively, with 14 bases between them. The CDR3 coding sequence is TGTGCCAGCAGTGACTTGACAGGTACGACCTACGAGCAGTACTTC. Translating gives CASSDLTGTTYEQYF.

The chain is built from TRBV12-3 or TRBV12-4 and TRBJ1-1; 8 bases align to TRBD1. The CDR3 covers 13 residues. Trimming at V came to 6 bases and at J to 1 base, leaving 1 base not matched to a gene. The CDR3 region has the DNA TGTGCCAGCAGGGACAGGGCGAACACTGAAGCTTTCTTT. Its protein is CASRDRANTEAFF.

The genes are TRBV3-1 (or the pseudogene TRBV3-2) and TRBJ2-5, with TRBD1 matching over 7 bases. CDR1 is LGHDT, CDR2 YNNKEL, per germline (reference sequence). This CDR3 has 12 amino acids. J lost 2 bases, V lost 8 bases, and 2 bases had no gene match. The CDR3 spells CASRDRQETQYF. The CDR3 DNA reads as TGTGCCAGCCGGGACAGACAAGAGACCCAGTACTTC.

This clone was counted once. The chain joins TRBV10-2 to TRBJ1-6; D perhaps matches TRBD1 (6 bases). V dropped 8 bases and J dropped 5 bases, with 19 bases sitting between them. Germline V gives CDR1 WSHSY, CDR2 SAAADI. This CDR3 is built from 16 residues. CDR3 sequence: CASSKTGIANNSPLHF. CDR3 bases: TGCGCCAGCTCTAAAACAGGGATCGCCAATAATTCACCCCTCCACTTT.

The chain links TRBV27 to TRBJ2-1, with D perhaps matching TRBD2 (6 bases). The germline gives CDR1 MNHEY, CDR2 SMNVEV (reference sequence). The CDR3 is 15 amino acids. V lost 4 bases, J lost 8 bases, and 18 bases lay in between. The CDR3 DNA reads TGTGCCAGCAGTTCTCGGGATGGCCCGGGGGATGAGCAGTTCTTC. Its protein product is CASSSRDGPGDEQFF.

The rearrangement joins TRBV19 to TRBJ1-1, with TRBD1 as a possible D gene (6 bases). Per germline, CDR1 LNHDA and CDR2 SQIVND (reference sequence). This CDR3 region has 14 residues. V was pared by 3 bases and J by 6 bases, with 14 bases between. In DNA, the CDR3 is TGTGCCAGTAGTATGGTTCAGGGGATCGCTGAAGCTTTCTTT. Protein sequence: CASSMVQGIAEAFF.

The rearrangement uses TRBV18 and TRBJ1-4, with a weak D call TRBD1 (6 bases). Germline-derived CDR1 and CDR2 are KGHSH and LQKENI. Trimming stripped 3 bases from V and 4 bases from J, with 12 bases between. The CDR3 totals 15 residues. The CDR3 sequence is CASSPSRQDNEKLFF. The CDR3 DNA reads TGTGCCAGCTCACCTTCCCGACAGGATAATGAAAAACTGTTTTTT.